This T cell receptor (beta chain) originates from a study of blood T cells in healthy people across ages. It was with a sample-barcoded 5' primer and a J-beta primer mix that a second PCR of roughly 7 to 12 cycles was run. TCRdb passed the 5' RACE reads through MiXCR, listing each CDR3 protein once. The sample consists of 1.4 million to 1.5 million distinct CDR3 sequences, roughly 40% of them appearing once. Germline lookup yields CDR1 MDHEN and CDR2 SYDVKM. The CDR3 contains 12 residues. The sequenced material came from blood. This TCR was sampled from a woman aged 18-29 years in good health. This chain connects TRBV28 to TRBJ2-7; TRBD2 agrees at 8 bases. TRBJ2-5 explains the end of the DNA better; the J call may be wrong. CDR3 nucleotide sequence: TGTGCCAGCGGCGGGGGGAAAGAGACCCAGTACTTC. Translation gives CASGGGKETQYF.